Listed here are 2 T cell receptor beta chains from one sample, sequenced in a study of CD8 T cells in Susac syndrome. It was with random hexamers that roughly 0.5 to 1 ug RNA was reverse transcribed. TCRdb itself ran the immunoSEQ multiplex PCR reads through MiXCR, one entry per CDR3 protein. Of about 85,000 distinct CDR3 sequences listed, 94% are singletons. The sequenced sample consisted of CD8+ T cells from PBMCs. Source of these receptors: a human donor in good health.

This clonotype was detected only once. The CDR3 DNA reads as TGTGCCAGCAGCCCGACTAGCGGAGCCTACGAGCAGTACGTC. Protein: CASSPTSGAYEQYV. The V and J genes are TRBV3-1 and TRBJ2-7, with 9 nucleotides matching TRBD2. Trimming cost V 4 bases and J 2 bases; bases outside gene matches: 3. The CDR3 loop spans 14 amino acids. Germline CDR1 LGHDT, CDR2 YNNKEL (reference sequence).

V is TRBV24-1 and J is TRBJ2-1; the D gene is possibly TRBD1 (5 bases). From germline, CDR1 is KGHDR and CDR2 SFDVKD. The CDR3 extends over 17 amino acids. V lost 5 bases and J 0 bases, leaving 16 bases between the germline ends. The CDR3, as DNA: TGTGCCACCAGTGGCGCAAAGCAGGGTAACTCCTACAATGAGCAGTTCTTC. This sequence encodes CATSGAKQGNSYNEQFF.